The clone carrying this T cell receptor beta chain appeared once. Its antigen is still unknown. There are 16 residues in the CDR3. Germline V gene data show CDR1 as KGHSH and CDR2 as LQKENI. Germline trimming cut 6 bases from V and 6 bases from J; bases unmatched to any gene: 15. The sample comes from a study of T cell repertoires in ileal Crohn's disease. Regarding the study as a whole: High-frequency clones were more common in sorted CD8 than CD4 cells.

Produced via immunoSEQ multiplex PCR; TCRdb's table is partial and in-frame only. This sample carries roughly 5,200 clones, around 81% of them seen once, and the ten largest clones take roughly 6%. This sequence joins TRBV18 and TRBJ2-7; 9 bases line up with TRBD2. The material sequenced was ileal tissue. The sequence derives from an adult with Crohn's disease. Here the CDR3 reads CASSPGAVAGDPEQYF. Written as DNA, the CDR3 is TGTGCCAGCTCCCCCGGGGCGGTAGCGGGAGACCCCGAGCAGTACTTC.